The clone carrying this T cell receptor beta chain occurred a few times. No antigen is known for it. V lost 7 bases and J lost 9; bases outside the gene matches: 15. This CDR3 has 15 residues. Germline CDR1 SNHLY, CDR2 FYNNEI. Sequencing was performed with immunoSEQ multiplex PCR; in TCRdb, only in-frame clones are kept and a portion is missing. The sample lists more than 200,000 clones; roughly 87% were seen once. This record comes from a study of cytomegalovirus exposure and HLA in healthy donors. Study-wide context: The same platform used for the 500 to 850 first-cohort repertoires was also used for the 95 to 150 validation repertoires, as a later analysis reported. Study conclusions and caveats: That first-cohort TCR clusters tended to co-occur in the roughly 110 validation repertoires was found in a later analysis. The authors confirmed in vitro that three CMV-associated chains were specific for CMV antigens. Associated with cytomegalovirus, according to the listing, were 150 to 200 TCR beta chains.

This sequence joins TRBV2 and TRBJ2-1; TRBD1 agrees at 7 bases. This sequence was found in a man aged 18 to 30 in good health and CMV-seropositive. The sequenced sample consisted of PBMCs. The DNA for the CDR3 is TGTGCCAGCATCGTCGGGACAGTCAAAATAGGTGAGCAGTTCTTC. Its translation: CASIVGTVKIGEQFF.